What follows is one T cell receptor beta chain and its context. The target antigen is unknown. These data are taken from a study of blood T cells in healthy people across ages. The length of the CDR3 is 11 residues. Germline lookup yields CDR1 SQVTM and CDR2 ANQGSEA. Trimming pared 7 bases from V and 4 bases from J, leaving 10 bases between. Sample-barcoded 5' priming and a J-beta primer mix drove a second PCR of 7 to 11 cycles. TCRdb redid the calling of the 5' RACE reads with MiXCR, one entry per CDR3 protein. Here the sample spans 850,000 to 1,000,000 distinct CDR3 sequences, roughly 51% being singletons. Whole-study results and caveats: Getting older went along with TCR beta diversity per million T cells dropping roughly linearly. Researchers judged that diversity estimates from one million T cells fell short of true values.

This receptor was identified in a woman aged 55-75 years in good health. The gene calls are TRBV29-1 and TRBJ1-2; TRBD1 is a possible D gene (6 bases). What was sequenced was blood. The CDR3 coding sequence is TGCAGCGCCCTGGACAGCTATGGCTACACCTTC. It codes for CSALDSYGYTF.